The 11 T cell receptor beta chains below come from one sample, sequenced in a study of shared clonotypes between healthy human individuals. Produced via immunoSEQ multiplex PCR; TCRdb's table is partial and in-frame only. The sample holds roughly 520,000 clones; 90% to 97% are singletons and the top ten take approximately 0.06%. Sequenced input: naive CD4+ T cells sorted from blood. Described subset: CD45RA+ positively selected. These receptors were obtained from a woman in her twenties or thirties in good health.

J is TRBJ2-5 and V is TRBV9; possible D gene TRBD1, 6 bases. Looked up from germline, CDR1 is SGDLS and CDR2 is YYNGEE. Trimming pared 4 bases from V and 4 bases from J, leaving 17 bases between. CDR3 length: 15 amino acids. CDR3 coding DNA: TGTGCCAGCAGCCCAACCGGCAGGGGACGAGAGACCCAGTACTTC. Translating it yields CASSPTGRGRETQYF.

The genes are TRBV5-1 and TRBJ2-4; D ambiguous. CDR1 is SGHRS, CDR2 YFSETQ, per germline. Trimming cost V 0 bases and J 0 bases, with 4 bases left between them. The CDR3 loop spans 14 amino acids. The CDR3 region is CASSLGRAKNIQYF. CDR3 coding DNA: TGCGCCAGCAGCTTGGGCCGAGCCAAAAACATTCAGTACTTC.

CDR3 coding DNA: TGTGCCAGCAGCTTAGTAGTTGGAAGGTCTCAGCCCCAGCATTTT. It yields the protein CASSLVVGRSQPQHF. J is TRBJ1-5 and V is TRBV11-2; D unresolved. This CDR3 is built from 15 residues. Germline assignment: CDR1 SGHAT and CDR2 FQNNGV. V lost 1 base and J 6 bases, leaving 13 bases between the germline ends.

J is TRBJ2-7 and V is TRBV5-1, with D perhaps TRBD1 or TRBD2 (5 bases each). The CDR3 consists of 14 residues. Germline CDR1 SGHRS, CDR2 YFSETQ. V was cut by 4 bases and J by 5 bases, with 16 bases left in between. CDR3 in DNA: TGCGCCAGCAGCCCCCGGGACCAGCTTGACGAGCAGTACTTC. It codes for CASSPRDQLDEQYF.

The chain combines TRBV2 with TRBJ1-1; no clear D. The germline CDR1 and CDR2 sequences are SNHLY and FYNNEI. V lost 7 bases and J lost 1, with 16 bases in between. The CDR3 runs to 15 residues. The CDR3 spells CASTTERSANTEAFF. The CDR3 DNA reads TGTGCCAGCACCACAGAACGGTCGGCGAACACTGAAGCTTTCTTT.

This clone was detected once. This chain links TRBV7-9 with TRBJ2-1; TRBD2 matches 7 bases. Germline V gene data show CDR1 as SEHNR and CDR2 as FQNEAQ (reference sequence). The CDR3 loop spans 14 amino acids. Losses at the gene ends were 11 bases for V and 3 bases for J; bases not matched to a gene: 10. For the CDR3, the DNA is TGTGCCGTCAAGGGCGGGAGTTTCTACAATGAGCAGTTCTTC. The encoded protein is CAVKGGSFYNEQFF.

In the case of this clone: The sample carries other DNA sequences with the same CDR3. The V and J genes are TRBV6-5 and TRBJ1-2; D is perhaps TRBD1 (6 bases). The CDR3 extends over 14 amino acids. The germline CDR1 and CDR2 sequences are MNHEY and SVGAGI. The germline V and J ends were trimmed by 0 bases and 4 bases, with 9 bases remaining between them. The chain's CDR3 is CASSYSGGIYGYTF. The CDR3, as DNA: TGTGCCAGCAGTTACTCCGGGGGCATCTATGGCTACACCTTC.

V gene TRBV2 combines with J gene TRBJ1-4; no reliable D call. The CDR3 length is 13 residues. From germline, CDR1 is SNHLY and CDR2 FYNNEI. The ends were cut back, 2 bases at V and 7 bases at J, with 8 bases in the middle. This chain's CDR3 is CASSELGPEKLFF. CDR3 coding DNA: TGTGCCAGCAGTGAATTGGGTCCTGAAAAACTGTTTTTT.

The chain employs TRBV28 and TRBJ1-5; no clear D. The CDR3 loop spans 13 amino acids. The germline V and J ends were trimmed by 3 bases and 7 bases, with 10 bases remaining between them. CDR1 is MDHEN and CDR2 is SYDVKM in the germline V gene. CDR3 DNA sequence: TGTGCCAGCAGTTTGCTCTTAGGGCAGCCCCAGCATTTT. This sequence encodes CASSLLLGQPQHF.

About this clone: Other DNA sequences in this sample translate to the same CDR3. The V and J genes are TRBV5-1 and TRBJ2-3; D is ambiguous. CDR3 length equals 14 residues. Germline V gene sequence: CDR1 SGHRS, CDR2 YFSETQ. V was clipped by 0 bases and J by 0 bases, with 5 bases between them. The CDR3 nucleotides read TGCGCCAGCAGCTTGGGGGTTAGCACAGATACGCAGTATTTT. Residues: CASSLGVSTDTQYF.

V usage is TRBV16 and J usage is TRBJ2-1; TRBD2 matches at 11 bases. V was pared by 2 bases and J by 4 bases, with 7 bases of the junction left unmatched. This CDR3 region has 17 residues. CDR1 KGHSY and CDR2 FQNENV come from the germline V gene. Written as DNA, the CDR3 is TGTGCCAGCAGCCAAATGGCTAGCGGGAGGTATTACAATGAGCAGTTCTTC. It translates to CASSQMASGRYYNEQFF. The full variable domain, its missing parts supplied by reference TRBV16 and TRBJ2-1, is GEEVAQTPKHLVRGEGQKAKLYCAPIKGHSYVFWYQQVLKNEFKFLISFQNENVFDETGMPKERFSAKCLPNSPCSLEIQATKLEDSAVYFCASSQMASGRYYNEQFFGPGTRLTVL.